This is a list of T cell receptor beta chains from one sample in a study of CD8+ T cells in alopecia areata. Assay: immunoSEQ multiplex PCR; the TCRdb copy retains only in-frame clones and omits some. This sample has about 190,000 clones, with 45% to 75% found just once. Sequencing used CD4+ T cells sorted from blood, obtained at week 4, from a patient treated with tofacitinib. The receptors were sampled from a human donor with alopecia areata. Both conserved end residues are part of each CDR3. A D gene is named only where the DNA matches it firmly. Clone sizes are given selectively: once, few, many, or a class where the clone is expanded.

clone_size cdr3_length j_call v_call d_call cdr3_nt cdr3_aa
. 12 TRBJ2-4 TRBV6-5 . TGTGCCAGCACCCTTACCGGGAACATTCAGTACTTC CASTLTGNIQYF
few 14 TRBJ1-5 TRBV6-5 . TGTGCCAGCAGTTCGCGGACGGGTAATCAGCCCCAGCATTTT CASSSRTGNQPQHF
once 14 TRBJ2-7 TRBV2 TRBD1 TGTGCCAGCAGTTTTGGACAGGGGACCTACGAGCAGTACTTC CASSFGQGTYEQYF
. 12 TRBJ2-7 TRBV7-2 . TGTGCCACCAATGCGGGATACTACGAGCAGTACTTC CATNAGYYEQYF
once 18 TRBJ2-4 TRBV11-2 . TGTGCCAGCAGCTTAGGGTCCCCTTCGCCTCTAGCCAAAAACATTCAGTACTTC CASSLGSPSPLAKNIQYF
few 15 TRBJ2-3 TRBV2 . TGTGCCAGCAGTGAGAGGCGAACAGGTGGGGATACGCAGTATTTT CASSERRTGGDTQYF
. 13 TRBJ1-5 TRBV6-1 . TGTGCCAGCAGATCACGAGGGGATCAGCCCCAGCATTTT CASRSRGDQPQHF
. 15 TRBJ2-1 TRBV28 TRBD2 TGTGCCAGCGTCCCGGGAGGCCCCTCTTACAATGAGCAGTTCTTC CASVPGGPSYNEQFF
. 12 TRBJ2-5 TRBV29-1 . TGCAGCGTTCTAGCCGGCCTCGAGACCCAGTACTTC CSVLAGLETQYF
few 16 TRBJ2-5 TRBV7-2 TRBD2 TGTGCCTCGTGTGGCCGGGCGGGAGCTCTCCAAGAGACCCAGTACTTC CASCGRAGALQETQYF
. 13 TRBJ1-6 TRBV10-3 TRBD1 TGTGCCACCAGGGACAGAACAAATTCACCCCTCCACTTT CATRDRTNSPLHF
. 17 TRBJ2-2 TRBV15 . TGTGCCACCAGCAGAGATCTGGTTGCTAGCTCCACCGGGGAGCTGTTTTTT CATSRDLVASSTGELFF
few 14 TRBJ2-7 TRBV7-2 TRBD2 TGTGCCAGCAGCGGACAGCGGGAGTCCTACGAGCAGTACTTC CASSGQRESYEQYF
. 15 TRBJ2-2 TRBV5-1 . TGCGCCAGCAGCTTGACGACAGGTGCGGCCGGGGAGCTGTTTTTT CASSLTTGAAGELFF
. 18 TRBJ1-3 TRBV4-2 . TGTGCCAGCGCAAGACACCATGGGGGGATTGAAGCTGGAAACACCATATATTTT CASARHHGGIEAGNTIYF
. 13 TRBJ2-5 TRBV6-6 . TGTGCCAGCAGTCCCGCGTTCCAAGAGACCCAGTACTTC CASSPAFQETQYF
. 12 TRBJ2-7 TRBV6-1 . TGTGCCAGCAGGCGGGACACCTACGAGCAGTACTTC CASRRDTYEQYF
. 13 TRBJ1-5 TRBV28 . TGTGCCAGCAGTTTGGATAGCAATCAGCCCCAGCATTTT CASSLDSNQPQHF
few 14 TRBJ2-3 TRBV7-2 . TGTGCCAGCAGCTTCGGCGGCAGCACAGATACGCAGTATTTT CASSFGGSTDTQYF
. 15 TRBJ2-4 TRBV23-1 . TGCGCCAGCAGTCAATTGGTTTGCAGCCAAAACATTCAGTACTTC CASSQLVCSQNIQYF
few 14 TRBJ1-1 TRBV18 . TGTGCCAGCTCACCAAACAGGGTTGGGACTGAAGCTTTCTTT CASSPNRVGTEAFF
. 14 TRBJ1-2 TRBV7-2 TRBD1 TGTGCCAGCAGCCAATCTAGGACAGGGGTCGGCTACACCTTC CASSQSRTGVGYTF
. 18 TRBJ2-1 TRBV4-2 TRBD2 TGTGCCAGCAGCCAAGATGGTACTAGCGGGAGTTTAAGGAATGAGCAGTTCTTC CASSQDGTSGSLRNEQFF